The 28 T cell receptor beta chains below were found in one sample sequenced in a study of early T cells in non-severe SARS-CoV-2 infection. TCRdb reprocessed the 5' RACE reads via MiXCR and lists one record per CDR3 protein. The table includes about 52,000 distinct CDR3 sequences, approximately 6.2% detected once. Sequences were obtained from whole blood. The receptors originated from an adult who was a healthcare worker with PCR-confirmed SARS-CoV-2 infection or an uninfected control (not recorded which).

V gene TRBV7-2 combines with J gene TRBJ1-6, with D possibly TRBD1 on 5 matching bases. Trimming cost V 1 base and J 6 bases, with 10 bases left between them. The CDR3 spans 15 residues. Germline V gene lookup returns CDR1 SGHTA and CDR2 FQGNSA. The CDR3 sequence: CASSLVGVSNSPLHF. Here the CDR3 DNA reads TGTGCCAGCAGCTTAGTGGGGGTATCTAATTCACCCCTCCACTTT.

The CDR3 nucleotides are TGTGCCAGCAGCTGGCAGGGGGAGACCCAGTACTTC. Translating it yields CASSWQGETQYF. This sequence joins TRBV7-6 and TRBJ2-5, with a weak D call TRBD1 (6 bases). The germline V and J ends were trimmed by 4 bases and 5 bases, with 8 bases remaining between them. Germline lookup yields CDR1 SGHVS and CDR2 FNYEAQ. The CDR3 loop spans 12 amino acids.

This clonotype was recorded many times. V gene TRBV10-3 combines with J gene TRBJ2-1; TRBD2 agrees at 7 bases. V shed 3 bases and J 0 bases; nucleotides not matched to a gene: 2. This CDR3 comprises 15 residues. Germline lookup yields CDR1 ENHRY and CDR2 SYGVKD. Here the CDR3 reads CAISDAGVSYNEQFF. The CDR3 nucleotides read TGTGCCATCAGTGACGCGGGGGTCTCCTACAATGAGCAGTTCTTC.

The table lists this clonotype with many counts. One junction end does not reproduce the germline sequence, and a read error may be involved. The rearrangement uses TRBV6-2 or TRBV6-3 and TRBJ2-1, with TRBD2 matching over 8 bases. The CDR3 sequence is 12 residues long. Germline CDR1 and CDR2: MNHEY and SVGEGT. CDR3 sequence (DNA): TGTGCCAGCAGTTACTCCGGCGCGGGGGGACTCTTC. This translates into CASSYSGAGGLF.

The rearrangement links TRBV6-1 to TRBJ2-7; 10 bases line up with TRBD1. This CDR3 comprises 14 residues. Trimming took 6 bases from V and 5 from J; bases not matched to a gene: 7. From germline, CDR1 is MNHNS and CDR2 SASEGT. The CDR3 loop reads CASRPGQGFNEQYF. CDR3 coding DNA: TGTGCCAGCAGGCCGGGACAGGGGTTTAACGAGCAGTACTTC.

This clonotype was picked up a small number of times. This chain's CDR3 is CSVAWGSIREAFF. The CDR3 DNA reads as TGCAGCGTGGCCTGGGGGAGCATCCGTGAAGCTTTCTTT. This chain links TRBV29-1 with TRBJ1-1, with D possibly matching TRBD1 (5 bases). The CDR3 covers 13 residues. Trimming took 6 bases from V and 7 from J, leaving 18 bases between them. Germline CDR1 and CDR2: SQVTM and ANQGSEA. Supplemented by reference TRBV29-1 and TRBJ1-1, the full variable domain reads SAVISQKPSRDICQRGTSLTIQCQVDSQVTMMFWYRQQPGQSLTLIATANQGSEATYESGFVIDKFPISRPNLTFSTLTVSNMSPEDSSIYLCSVAWGSIREAFFGQGTRLTVV.

The V call is TRBV27, the J call TRBJ2-1; 7 bases match TRBD2. CDR1 and CDR2 from the germline V gene are MNHEY and SMNVEV (reference sequence). This CDR3 comprises 15 residues. V lost 3 bases and J lost 3; bases outside the gene matches: 5. CDR3 in DNA: TGTGCCAGCAGTTTTAGAGCGGGGAACTACAATGAGCAGTTCTTC. Its protein is CASSFRAGNYNEQFF.

Ten or more counts support this clonotype. The V call is TRBV11-3, the J call TRBJ2-1; 8 bases agree with TRBD2. The CDR3 consists of 17 residues. The germline V gene encodes CDR1 SGHNT and CDR2 YENEEA. After removal of 0 bases from V and 7 bases from J, the junction contained 11 bases not matched to a gene. The CDR3 DNA is TGTGCCAGCAGCTTAGATCGAGGAGGGAGACTAGCGAATGAGCAGTTCTTC. Translating gives CASSLDRGGRLANEQFF.

This clonotype turned up a few times. J is TRBJ1-6 and V is TRBV7-6; D may be TRBD1 (5 bases). The CDR3 extends over 16 amino acids. The germline V and J ends were trimmed by 5 bases and 5 bases, with 16 bases remaining between them. Per germline, CDR1 SGHVS and CDR2 FNYEAQ. The CDR3 here is CASSPRPGPDNSPLHF. The CDR3, as DNA: TGTGCCAGCAGCCCACGCCCGGGGCCCGATAATTCACCCCTCCACTTT.

The sample holds many counts of this clonotype. The chain carries TRBV28 and TRBJ2-1; D gene uncertain. CDR1 MDHEN and CDR2 SYDVKM come from the germline V gene. Between the trimmed V and J ends, which lost 2 bases and 7 bases, there was a span of 6 bases. CDR3 size: 12 residues. DNA for the CDR3: TGTGCCAGCAGTTTACAGGTGAATGAGCAGTTCTTC. This codes for CASSLQVNEQFF.

This clonotype appeared many times. V gene TRBV7-3 combines with J gene TRBJ1-1; no clear D. Trimming removed 0 bases at V and 8 bases at J, with 13 bases between. Per germline, CDR1 SGHTA and CDR2 FQGTGA. CDR3 length: 14 amino acids. The CDR3 sequence is CASSLTVSTSEAFF. CDR3 in DNA: TGTGCCAGCAGCTTAACTGTGTCGACAAGCGAAGCTTTCTTT.

The V gene is TRBV11-2, the J gene TRBJ1-1; 7 nucleotides align to TRBD1. This CDR3 contains 16 residues. Germline lookup yields CDR1 SGHAT and CDR2 FQNNGV. V trimming: 5 bases; J trimming: 5 bases; junction bases outside the gene matches: 14. The CDR3 protein is CASSPGQVGTGTEAFF. The CDR3 DNA is TGTGCCAGCAGCCCCGGACAGGTCGGAACTGGAACTGAAGCTTTCTTT.

This sequence joins TRBV2 and TRBJ2-7; D not resolved. This CDR3 comprises 14 residues. V shed 8 bases and J shed 4 bases, with 18 bases lying between them. Germline V CDR1 and CDR2: SNHLY, FYNNEI. This CDR3 is CASEFERASYEQYF. CDR3 bases: TGTGCCAGCGAGTTCGAGCGCGCTTCATACGAGCAGTACTTC.

Many counts were recorded for this clonotype. CDR3 region: CASRERDTRQYF. The DNA of the CDR3 is TGTGCCAGCAGGGAGAGGGATACCCGGCAGTACTTC. The rearrangement uses TRBV2 and TRBJ2-7; D possibly corresponds to TRBD2 (5 bases). Trimming stripped 6 bases from V and 9 bases from J, with 15 bases between. Germline CDR1 is SNHLY and CDR2 is FYNNEI. The length of the CDR3 is 12 residues.

At least ten counts were recorded for this clonotype. V usage is TRBV10-3 and J usage is TRBJ1-1, with D possibly being TRBD1 (6 bases). This CDR3 has 12 residues. V lost 10 bases and J lost 6, with 15 bases in between. Per the germline V gene, CDR1 is ENHRY and CDR2 is SYGVKD. CDR3 coding DNA: TGTGCCACCTCACAGGGAAGGGCTGAAGCTTTCTTT. Protein: CATSQGRAEAFF.

This clonotype appeared many times. The chain combines TRBV30 with TRBJ1-5, with 12 positions matching TRBD1. This CDR3 has 14 amino acids. The V and J ends lost 1 base and 7 bases, in that order; junction bases with no gene match: 2. In germline, CDR1 is GTSNPN, CDR2 SVGIG (reference sequence). CDR3: CAWSGGQGAQPQHF. The CDR3 region has the DNA TGTGCCTGGAGTGGGGGACAGGGGGCCCAGCCCCAGCATTTT. Variable domain in full (rest from reference TRBV30 and TRBJ1-5): SQTIHQWPATLVQPVGSPLSLECTVEGTSNPNLYWYRQAAGRGLQLLFYSVGIGQISSEVPQNLSASRPQDRQFILSSKKLLLSDSGFYLCAWSGGQGAQPQHFGDGTRLSIL.

This chain uses TRBV18 with TRBJ2-7; D gene uncertain. The CDR3 consists of 14 residues. Trimming stripped 2 bases from V and 5 bases from J, with 13 bases between. Germline V lookup: CDR1 KGHSH, CDR2 LQKENI. The CDR3 reads CASSPKGTADEQYF. CDR3 nucleotide sequence: TGTGCCAGCTCACCAAAAGGTACAGCCGACGAGCAGTACTTC.

This clonotype has more than one count but fewer than ten. The chain joins TRBV28 to TRBJ2-5; 7 nucleotides align to TRBD1. The trim removed 5 bases at V and 0 bases at J, leaving 9 bases unmatched. CDR3 length: 16 amino acids. Germline V gene data show CDR1 as MDHEN and CDR2 as SYDVKM. DNA of the CDR3: TGTGCCAGCAGTCGTATGGGACAGAGAGACCAAGAGACCCAGTACTTC. Translating it yields CASSRMGQRDQETQYF.

This chain links TRBV6-1 with TRBJ1-6; 10 bases are shared with TRBD1. Germline V gene lookup returns CDR1 MNHNS and CDR2 SASEGT. The V gene end was trimmed by 7 bases and the J gene end by 6 bases; junction bases not matched to a gene: 3. CDR3 length equals 14 residues. For the CDR3, the DNA is TGTGCCAGCACCAGACAGGGGGCTAATTCACCCCTCCACTTT. This codes for CASTRQGANSPLHF.

This clonotype was counted at least ten times. The rearrangement links TRBV20-1 to TRBJ2-3; D may match TRBD1 or TRBD2 (5 bases each). CDR3 length equals 17 residues. Germline CDR1 DFQATT, CDR2 SNEGSKA (reference sequence). The V gene lost 2 bases and the J gene lost 3 bases, with 21 bases spanning the gap. The CDR3 region is CSARQQWGPPGTDTQYF. The CDR3 DNA sequence: TGCAGTGCTAGACAGCAGTGGGGCCCGCCGGGGACAGATACGCAGTATTTT.

This clonotype was picked up a small number of times. The CDR3 bases are TGTGCCATCAGTGACCCCGGGACTAAAGTCCAGACCCAGTACTTC. Its protein product is CAISDPGTKVQTQYF. The chain has TRBV10-3 and TRBJ2-5; 7 nucleotides match TRBD2. Trimming removed 3 bases from V and 6 bases from J; junction bases left unmatched: 10. Germline CDR1 ENHRY, CDR2 SYGVKD. The CDR3 is 15 amino acids.

Many counts were recorded for this clonotype. The rearrangement links TRBV12-3 or TRBV12-4 to TRBJ1-2; 8 bases are shared with TRBD1. This CDR3 has 14 residues. The ends lost 6 bases at V and 4 bases at J; junction bases unmatched: 7. The CDR3 sequence is CASRLQGDVYGYTF. The CDR3 nucleotides read TGTGCCAGCAGACTACAGGGGGACGTCTATGGCTACACCTTC.

This clonotype was recorded at least ten times. The junction differs from germline at one of its ends, possibly a read error. The chain is built from TRBV7-2 and TRBJ2-3, with no clear D. CDR3 length: 11 amino acids. Germline V CDR1 and CDR2: SGHTA, FQGNSA. The CDR3 nucleotides are TGCGCCAGCAGCTTGGCTGATACGCAGTATTTT. Translation gives CASSLADTQYF.

This clonotype appeared many times. The chain recombines TRBV6-1 with TRBJ2-1; the match to TRBD1 covers 9 bases. V shed 6 bases and J 9 bases; nucleotides not matched to a gene: 12. CDR1 MNHNS and CDR2 SASEGT come from the germline V gene. There are 15 residues in the CDR3. This CDR3 is CASRERTGERGEQFF. The CDR3 nucleotides are TGTGCCAGCAGAGAGCGGACAGGGGAGCGGGGTGAGCAGTTCTTC.

This clonotype has a count of ten or more. The J gene is TRBJ1-2, the V gene TRBV6-6, with 7 bases that match TRBD1. CDR1 and CDR2 (germline): MNHNY, SVGAGI (reference sequence). This CDR3 has 13 amino acids. Germline trimming cut 5 bases from V and 8 bases from J; bases unmatched to any gene: 8. This chain's CDR3 is CASSPTGQDGYTF. Here the CDR3 DNA reads TGTGCCAGCAGTCCGACAGGACAGGACGGCTACACCTTC.

The sample holds a few counts of this clonotype. J is TRBJ2-7 and V is TRBV4-2; the D call may be TRBD1 or TRBD2 (5 bases each). Trimming removed 0 bases at V and 6 bases at J, with 15 bases between. Germline CDR1 LGHNA, CDR2 YNFKEQ. The CDR3 runs 15 residues. In nucleotides, the CDR3 is TGTGCCAGCAGCCAAGATAATCCAGGGAGAGGCGAGCAGTACTTC. It is translated as CASSQDNPGRGEQYF.

V gene TRBV11-2 combines with J gene TRBJ2-1; TRBD2 is a possible D gene (6 bases). CDR1 is SGHAT and CDR2 is FQNNGV in the germline V gene. The CDR3 consists of 15 residues. V was shortened by 4 bases and J by 0 bases, with 10 bases between the two germline ends. CDR3 in amino acids: CASSSRGSSYNEQFF. As DNA, the CDR3 is TGTGCCAGCAGCTCTCGGGGGAGCTCCTACAATGAGCAGTTCTTC.

This clonotype came up many times. This chain uses TRBV7-9 with TRBJ2-3, with TRBD1 identical over 7 bases. The CDR3 extends over 15 amino acids. The germline gives CDR1 SEHNR, CDR2 FQNEAQ (reference sequence). J lost 5 bases, V lost 8 bases, and 13 bases had no gene match. CDR3 residues: CASAPLRGLVDTQYF. Written as DNA, the CDR3 is TGTGCCAGCGCACCATTGAGGGGGCTGGTAGATACGCAGTATTTT.